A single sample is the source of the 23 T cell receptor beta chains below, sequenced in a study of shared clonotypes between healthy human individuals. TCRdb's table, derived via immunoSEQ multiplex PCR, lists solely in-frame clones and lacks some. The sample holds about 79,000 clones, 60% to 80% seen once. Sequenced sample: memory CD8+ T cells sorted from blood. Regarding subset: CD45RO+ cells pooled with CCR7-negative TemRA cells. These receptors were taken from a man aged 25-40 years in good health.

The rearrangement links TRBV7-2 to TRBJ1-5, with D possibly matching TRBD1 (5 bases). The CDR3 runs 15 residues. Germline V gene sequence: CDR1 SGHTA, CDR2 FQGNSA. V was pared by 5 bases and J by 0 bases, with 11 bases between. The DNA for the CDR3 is TGTGCCAGCAGCATTGACAGCGGTAGCAATCAGCCCCAGCATTTT. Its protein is CASSIDSGSNQPQHF.

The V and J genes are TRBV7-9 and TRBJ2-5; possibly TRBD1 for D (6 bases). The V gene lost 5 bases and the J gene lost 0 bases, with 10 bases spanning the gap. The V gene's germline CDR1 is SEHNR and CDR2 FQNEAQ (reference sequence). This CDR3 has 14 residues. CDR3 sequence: CASSQRGYQETQYF. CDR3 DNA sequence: TGTGCCAGCAGCCAAAGGGGGTACCAAGAGACCCAGTACTTC.

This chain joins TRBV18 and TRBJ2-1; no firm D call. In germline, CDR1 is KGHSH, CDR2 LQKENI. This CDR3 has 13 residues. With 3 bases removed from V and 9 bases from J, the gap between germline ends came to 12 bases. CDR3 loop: CASSPYDKGEQFF. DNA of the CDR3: TGTGCCAGCTCACCGTACGACAAGGGTGAGCAGTTCTTC.

The CDR3 region is CASSEAQSGVTEAFF. CDR3 nucleotide sequence: TGTGCCAGCAGTGAAGCGCAGTCAGGGGTAACTGAAGCTTTCTTT. The rearrangement joins TRBV2 to TRBJ1-1; maybe TRBD1 (6 bases). The CDR3 extends over 15 amino acids. V was clipped by 0 bases and J by 5 bases, with 13 bases between them. Germline V gives CDR1 SNHLY, CDR2 FYNNEI. Full variable domain (remainder filled in from reference TRBV2 and TRBJ1-1): EPEVTQTPSHQVTQMGQEVILRCVPISNHLYFYWYRQILGQKVEFLVSFYNNEISEKSEIFDDQFSVERPDGSNFTLKIRSTKLEDSAMYFCASSEAQSGVTEAFFGQGTRLTVV.

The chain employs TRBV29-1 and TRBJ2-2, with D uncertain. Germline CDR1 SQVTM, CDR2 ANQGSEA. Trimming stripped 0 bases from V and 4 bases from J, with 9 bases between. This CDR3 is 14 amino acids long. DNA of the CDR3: TGCAGCGTTGAAGATTCAGGAGCCACCGGGGAGCTGTTTTTT. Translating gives CSVEDSGATGELFF.

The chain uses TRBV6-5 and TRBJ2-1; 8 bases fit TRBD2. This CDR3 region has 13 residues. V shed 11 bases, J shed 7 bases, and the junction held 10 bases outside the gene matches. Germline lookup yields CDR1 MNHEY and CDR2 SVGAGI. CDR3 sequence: CAATGLAGNEQFF. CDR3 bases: TGTGCCGCAACTGGACTAGCCGGGAATGAGCAGTTCTTC.

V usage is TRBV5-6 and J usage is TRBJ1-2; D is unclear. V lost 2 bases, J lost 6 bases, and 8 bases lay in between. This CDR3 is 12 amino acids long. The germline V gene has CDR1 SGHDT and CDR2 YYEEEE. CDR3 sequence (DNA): TGTGCCAGCAGCTTAGGAGGGAATGGCTACACCTTC. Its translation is CASSLGGNGYTF.

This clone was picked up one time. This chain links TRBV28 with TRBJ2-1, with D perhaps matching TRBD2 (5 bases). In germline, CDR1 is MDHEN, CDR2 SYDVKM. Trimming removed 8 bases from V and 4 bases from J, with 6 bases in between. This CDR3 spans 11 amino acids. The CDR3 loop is CASGGYNEQFF. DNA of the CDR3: TGTGCCAGCGGAGGTTACAATGAGCAGTTCTTC.

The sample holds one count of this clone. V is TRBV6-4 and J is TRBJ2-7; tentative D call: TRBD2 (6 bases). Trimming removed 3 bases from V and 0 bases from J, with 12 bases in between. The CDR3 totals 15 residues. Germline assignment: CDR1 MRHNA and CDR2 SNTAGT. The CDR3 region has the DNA TGTGCCAGCAGTGAAGCGCTCGGGAGCTCCTACGAGCAGTACTTC. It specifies CASSEALGSSYEQYF.

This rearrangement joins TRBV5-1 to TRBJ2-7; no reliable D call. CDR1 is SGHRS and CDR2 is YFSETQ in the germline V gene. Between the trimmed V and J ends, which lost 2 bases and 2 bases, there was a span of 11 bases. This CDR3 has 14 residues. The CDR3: CASSLTSSPYEQYF. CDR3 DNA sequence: TGCGCCAGCAGCTTAACATCATCCCCCTACGAGCAGTACTTC.

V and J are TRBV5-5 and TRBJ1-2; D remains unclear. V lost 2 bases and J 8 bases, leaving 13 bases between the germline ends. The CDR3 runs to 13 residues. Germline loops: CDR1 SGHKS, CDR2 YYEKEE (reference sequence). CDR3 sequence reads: CASSLYGHEGYTF. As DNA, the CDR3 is TGTGCCAGCAGCTTATATGGCCATGAGGGCTACACCTTC. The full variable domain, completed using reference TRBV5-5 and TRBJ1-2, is DAGVTQSPTHLIKTRGQQVTLRCSPISGHKSVSWYQQVLGQGPQFIFQYYEKEERGRGNFPDRFSARQFPNYSSELNVNALLLGDSALYLCASSLYGHEGYTFGSGTRLTVV.

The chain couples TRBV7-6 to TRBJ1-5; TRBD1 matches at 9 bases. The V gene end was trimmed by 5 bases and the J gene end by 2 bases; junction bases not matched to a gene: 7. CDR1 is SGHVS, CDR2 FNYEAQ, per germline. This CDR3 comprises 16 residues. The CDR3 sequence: CASSLGQGLGNQPQHF. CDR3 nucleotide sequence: TGTGCCAGCAGCCTCGGACAGGGGCTAGGCAATCAGCCCCAGCATTTT. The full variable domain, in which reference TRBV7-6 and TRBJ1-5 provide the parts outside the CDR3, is GAGVSQSPRYKVTKRGQDVALRCDPISGHVSLYWYRQALGQGPEFLTYFNYEAQQDKSGLPNDRFSAERPEGSISTLTIQRTEQRDSAMYRCASSLGQGLGNQPQHFGDGTRLSIL.

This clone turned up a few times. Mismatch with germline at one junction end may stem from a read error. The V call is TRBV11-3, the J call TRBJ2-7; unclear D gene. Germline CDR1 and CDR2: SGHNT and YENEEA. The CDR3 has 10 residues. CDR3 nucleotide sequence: TGTGCCAGCAGCTTACGTCGCGTCAACTTC. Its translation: CASSLRRVNF.

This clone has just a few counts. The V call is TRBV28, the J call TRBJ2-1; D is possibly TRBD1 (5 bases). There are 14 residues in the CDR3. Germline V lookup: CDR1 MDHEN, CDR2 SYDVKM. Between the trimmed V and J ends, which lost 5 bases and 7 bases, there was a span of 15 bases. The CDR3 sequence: CASSTLLRQNEQFF. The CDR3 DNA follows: TGTGCCAGCAGTACCCTACTGAGACAGAATGAGCAGTTCTTC.

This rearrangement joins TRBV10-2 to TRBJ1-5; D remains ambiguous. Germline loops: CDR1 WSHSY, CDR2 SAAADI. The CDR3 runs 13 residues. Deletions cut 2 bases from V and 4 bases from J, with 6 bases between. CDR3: CASSERVNQPQHF. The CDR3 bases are TGCGCCAGCAGTGAGAGGGTTAATCAGCCCCAGCATTTT.

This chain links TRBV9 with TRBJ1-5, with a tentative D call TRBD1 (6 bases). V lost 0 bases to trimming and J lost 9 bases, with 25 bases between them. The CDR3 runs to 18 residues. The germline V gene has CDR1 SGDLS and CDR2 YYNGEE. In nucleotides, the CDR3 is TGTGCCAGCAGCGTAGAAAGCCTCCCAGTGGGGGGGCTCTCGCCCCAGCATTTT. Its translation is CASSVESLPVGGLSPQHF.

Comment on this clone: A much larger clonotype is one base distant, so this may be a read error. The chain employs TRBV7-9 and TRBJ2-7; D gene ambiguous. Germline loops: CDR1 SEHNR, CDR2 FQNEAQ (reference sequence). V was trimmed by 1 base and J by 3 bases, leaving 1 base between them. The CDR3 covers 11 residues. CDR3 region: CASSLVYEQYF. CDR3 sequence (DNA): TGTGCCAGCAGCTTAGTCTACGAGCAGTACTTC.

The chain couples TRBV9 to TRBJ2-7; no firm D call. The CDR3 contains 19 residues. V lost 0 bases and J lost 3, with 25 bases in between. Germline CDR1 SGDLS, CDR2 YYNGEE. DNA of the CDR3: TGTGCCAGCAGCGTAGGGCCTGGGGTGGGGTCGACATCGGACTACGAGCAGTACTTC. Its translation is CASSVGPGVGSTSDYEQYF.

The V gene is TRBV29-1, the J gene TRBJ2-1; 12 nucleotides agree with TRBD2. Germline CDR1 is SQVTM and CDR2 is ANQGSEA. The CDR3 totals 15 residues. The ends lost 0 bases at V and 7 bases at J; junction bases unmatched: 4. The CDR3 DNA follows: TGCAGCGTTGAAGAGGCTAGCGGGAGGGAAAATGAGCAGTTCTTC. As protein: CSVEEASGRENEQFF.

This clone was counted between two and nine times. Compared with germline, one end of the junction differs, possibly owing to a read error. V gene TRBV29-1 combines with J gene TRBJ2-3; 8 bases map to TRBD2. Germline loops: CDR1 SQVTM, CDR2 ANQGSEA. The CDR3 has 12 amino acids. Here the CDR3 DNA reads TGCAGCGTTGACACAACCGGGACTAGAAAGGATTTT. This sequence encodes CSVDTTGTRKDF.

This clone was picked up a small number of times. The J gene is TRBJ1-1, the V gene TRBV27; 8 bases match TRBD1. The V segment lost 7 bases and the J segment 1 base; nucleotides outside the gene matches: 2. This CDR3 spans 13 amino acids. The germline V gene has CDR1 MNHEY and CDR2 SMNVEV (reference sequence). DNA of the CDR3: TGTGCCAGCACCGGGACAGGGAACACTGAAGCTTTCTTT. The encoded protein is CASTGTGNTEAFF.

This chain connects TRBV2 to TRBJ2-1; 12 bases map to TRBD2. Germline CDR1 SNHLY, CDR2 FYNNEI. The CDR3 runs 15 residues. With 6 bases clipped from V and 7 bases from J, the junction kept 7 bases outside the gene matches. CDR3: CASRGTSGLANEQFF. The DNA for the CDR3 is TGTGCCAGCAGGGGGACTAGCGGGTTGGCAAATGAGCAGTTCTTC.

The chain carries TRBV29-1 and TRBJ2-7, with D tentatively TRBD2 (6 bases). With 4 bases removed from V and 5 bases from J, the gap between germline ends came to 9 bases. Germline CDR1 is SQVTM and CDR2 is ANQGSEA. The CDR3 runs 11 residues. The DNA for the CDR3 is TGCAGCGTTGTGTCTAGCGACGAGCAGTACTTC. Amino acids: CSVVSSDEQYF.